A selection of T cell receptor beta chains follows, all from one sample in a study of blood T cell repertoires in COVID-19. TCRdb's copy holds only in-frame clones and misses some; the assay was immunoSEQ multiplex PCR. The sample has approximately 60,000 clones, around 80% seen once; the top ten hold about 20%. Material: peripheral blood. The receptors derive from a woman at least 80 years old with active or convalescent COVID-19. Each CDR3 is given with its conserved first and last residue.

j_gene: TRBJ2-3; v_gene: TRBV19; CDR3aa: CASSNPRGGGEATDTQYF
j_gene: TRBJ1-1; v_gene: TRBV14; CDR3aa: CASSRRTGNTEAFF
j_gene: TRBJ1-1; v_gene: TRBV25-1; CDR3aa: CASMGQGGTEAFF
j_gene: TRBJ2-7; v_gene: TRBV19; CDR3aa: CASGDRDYEQYF
j_gene: TRBJ1-6; v_gene: TRBV7-9; CDR3aa: CASSSLRQGDNSPLHF
j_gene: TRBJ2-7; v_gene: TRBV6-1; CDR3aa: CASSEGNRGGKQYF
j_gene: TRBJ2-1; v_gene: TRBV5-5; CDR3aa: CASSLWGTVYNEQFF
j_gene: TRBJ2-2; v_gene: TRBV18; CDR3aa: CASSPPTGGTGELFF
j_gene: TRBJ1-5; v_gene: TRBV2; CDR3aa: CASNTGGPNQPQHF
j_gene: TRBJ2-3; v_gene: TRBV5-4; CDR3aa: CASSLAGGRDTQYF
j_gene: TRBJ1-2; v_gene: TRBV19; CDR3aa: CASSPWSGGSYGYTF
j_gene: TRBJ1-3; v_gene: TRBV19; CDR3aa: CASSITGLLGGNTIYF
j_gene: TRBJ1-1; v_gene: TRBV5-1; CDR3aa: CASSLGGGDRTEAFF
j_gene: TRBJ2-6; v_gene: TRBV16; CDR3aa: CASSQLRTGLNVLTF
j_gene: TRBJ1-3; v_gene: TRBV6-5; CDR3aa: CASGSPGYGYTIYF
j_gene: TRBJ2-5; v_gene: TRBV5-1; CDR3aa: CASSYRDTKETQYF
j_gene: TRBJ2-7; v_gene: TRBV3-1/TRBV3-2; CDR3aa: CASSLRGGALEQYF
j_gene: TRBJ2-5; v_gene: TRBV2; CDR3aa: CASRETSGGTSQETQYF
j_gene: TRBJ2-2; v_gene: TRBV4-2; CDR3aa: CASSLETGRGNTGELFF
j_gene: TRBJ1-5; v_gene: TRBV19; CDR3aa: CASSKRTANSNQPQHF
j_gene: TRBJ1-5; v_gene: TRBV6-5; CDR3aa: CASKRGVRGGQPQHF
j_gene: TRBJ1-6; v_gene: TRBV19; CDR3aa: CASSISGSYSPLHF
j_gene: TRBJ1-1; v_gene: TRBV2; CDR3aa: CASSGPRNTEAFF
j_gene: TRBJ1-2; v_gene: TRBV5-1; CDR3aa: CASSLTGYNYGYTF
j_gene: TRBJ1-2; v_gene: TRBV5-1; CDR3aa: CASSQDGQPNGYTF
j_gene: TRBJ1-2; v_gene: TRBV2; CDR3aa: CASSDRVGYTF
j_gene: TRBJ1-2; v_gene: TRBV27; CDR3aa: CASSSRGREYYGYTF
j_gene: TRBJ2-3; v_gene: TRBV6-1; CDR3aa: CASSDPSGGRRDTQYF
j_gene: TRBJ2-3; v_gene: TRBV7-6; CDR3aa: CASSNRQGADTQYF
j_gene: TRBJ1-1; v_gene: TRBV5-4; CDR3aa: CASRSGTDVQAFF
j_gene: TRBJ2-7; v_gene: TRBV2; CDR3aa: CASSEVEGEGEQYF
j_gene: TRBJ2-1; v_gene: TRBV10-1; CDR3aa: CASSDGERGVNNEQFF
j_gene: TRBJ1-2; v_gene: TRBV19; CDR3aa: CASSTGHNYGYTF
j_gene: TRBJ2-1; v_gene: TRBV4-1; CDR3aa: CASSQDLAGGDDEQFF
j_gene: TRBJ1-6; v_gene: TRBV5-1; CDR3aa: CASSLGTGEPPLHF
j_gene: TRBJ1-1; v_gene: TRBV5-4; CDR3aa: CASSLDSPGGLNTEAFF
j_gene: TRBJ1-5; v_gene: TRBV6-2/TRBV6-3; CDR3aa: CASSYSGGGTGIQPQHF
j_gene: TRBJ2-5; v_gene: TRBV11-2; CDR3aa: CASSISSGRLQETQYF
j_gene: TRBJ2-5; v_gene: TRBV18; CDR3aa: CASSLQGSEETQYF
j_gene: TRBJ1-1; v_gene: TRBV28; CDR3aa: CASSLIGSRGNTEAFF
j_gene: TRBJ2-7; v_gene: TRBV6-5; CDR3aa: CASTIGGSSYEQYF
j_gene: TRBJ1-2; v_gene: TRBV19; CDR3aa: CASSIDSRLSNYGYTF
j_gene: TRBJ1-2; v_gene: TRBV25-1; CDR3aa: CASKTDRVDGYTF
j_gene: TRBJ1-1; v_gene: TRBV19; CDR3aa: CASSIMDTTEAFF
j_gene: TRBJ1-5; v_gene: TRBV5-8; CDR3aa: CASSPVGFSNQPQHF
j_gene: TRBJ2-5; v_gene: TRBV15; CDR3aa: CATSWRVVEGSGETQYF
j_gene: TRBJ2-6; v_gene: TRBV6-5; CDR3aa: CASRTGSSGANVLTF
j_gene: TRBJ1-2; v_gene: TRBV11-2; CDR3aa: CASSLGFQGGYGYTF
j_gene: TRBJ2-1; v_gene: TRBV11-2; CDR3aa: CASSLDGTVPFF
j_gene: TRBJ2-3; v_gene: TRBV19; CDR3aa: CASSPTAYTGVVNTQYF
j_gene: TRBJ2-7; v_gene: TRBV5-1; CDR3aa: CASSHVGLAGVRVYEQYF
j_gene: TRBJ1-1; v_gene: TRBV5-6; CDR3aa: CASSQPTGGTEAFF
j_gene: TRBJ1-1; v_gene: TRBV5-1; CDR3aa: CASRRDSEGTEAFF